This T cell receptor beta chain is from a study of OX40 agonist ivuxolimab in advanced cancers. Repertoires were generated with immunoSEQ multiplex PCR, while TCRdb's copy carries only in-frame clones and drops some. The sample holds around 94,000 clones; around 82% are singletons and the top ten take 3.5% to 4%. The study's findings and limits: CD8+ T cells showed, on average, more clonal expansion than CD4+ cells.

About this clone itself: Its antigen is as yet unknown.

The CDR3 has 15 amino acids. J gave up 2 bases and V 5 bases, and 9 bases lay outside the gene matches. CDR1 is SGHVS, CDR2 FQNEAQ, per germline. The source was CD4+ or CD8+ T cells sorted from blood, collected in a trial of the OX40 agonist ivuxolimab. The source is an adult with an advanced solid tumor such as melanoma, head and neck, liver or kidney cancer. The chain recombines TRBV7-8 with TRBJ2-7, with 7 bases that match TRBD1. The CDR3 DNA is TGTGCCAGCAGCCGAAAGAGACAGGGCCCCTACGAGCAGTACTTC. It yields the protein CASSRKRQGPYEQYF. The variable domain in full, with the rest retrieved from reference TRBV7-8 and TRBJ2-7, is GAGVSQSPRYKVAKRGQDVALRCDPISGHVSLFWYQQALGQGPEFLTYFQNEAQLDKSGLPSDRFFAERPEGSVSTLKIQRTQQEDSAVYLCASSRKRQGPYEQYFGPGTRLTVT.